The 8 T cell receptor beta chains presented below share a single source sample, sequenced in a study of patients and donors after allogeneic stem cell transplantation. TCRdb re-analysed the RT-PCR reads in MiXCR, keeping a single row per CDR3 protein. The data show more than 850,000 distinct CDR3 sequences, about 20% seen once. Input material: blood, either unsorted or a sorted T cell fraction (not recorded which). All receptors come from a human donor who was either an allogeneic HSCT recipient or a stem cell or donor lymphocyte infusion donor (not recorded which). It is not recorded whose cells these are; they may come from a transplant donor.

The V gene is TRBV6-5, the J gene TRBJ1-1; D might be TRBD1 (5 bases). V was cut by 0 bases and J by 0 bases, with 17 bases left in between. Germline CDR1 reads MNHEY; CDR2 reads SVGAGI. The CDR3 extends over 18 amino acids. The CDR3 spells CASSYSPTGGPMNTEAFF. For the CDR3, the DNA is TGTGCCAGCAGTTACTCGCCCACCGGGGGACCCATGAACACTGAAGCTTTCTTT.

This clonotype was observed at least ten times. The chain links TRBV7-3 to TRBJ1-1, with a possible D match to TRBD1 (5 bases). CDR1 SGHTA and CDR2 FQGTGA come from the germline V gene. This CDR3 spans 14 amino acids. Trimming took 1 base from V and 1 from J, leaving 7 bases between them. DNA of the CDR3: TGTGCCAGCAGCTTAAGGGGCAGGAACACTGAAGCTTTCTTT. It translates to CASSLRGRNTEAFF.

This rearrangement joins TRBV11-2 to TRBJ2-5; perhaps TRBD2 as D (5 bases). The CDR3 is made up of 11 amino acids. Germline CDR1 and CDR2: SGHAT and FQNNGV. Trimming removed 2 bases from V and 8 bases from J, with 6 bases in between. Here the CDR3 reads CASSLTSTQYF. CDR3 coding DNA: TGTGCCAGCAGCTTAACTAGTACCCAGTACTTC.

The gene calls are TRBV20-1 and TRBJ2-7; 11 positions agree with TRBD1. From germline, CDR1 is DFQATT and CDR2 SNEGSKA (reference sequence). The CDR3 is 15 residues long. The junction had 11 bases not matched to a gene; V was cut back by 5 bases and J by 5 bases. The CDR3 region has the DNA TGCAGTGCTTCGGACAGGGGGCGGCGAAGCGACGAGCAGTACTTC. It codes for CSASDRGRRSDEQYF.

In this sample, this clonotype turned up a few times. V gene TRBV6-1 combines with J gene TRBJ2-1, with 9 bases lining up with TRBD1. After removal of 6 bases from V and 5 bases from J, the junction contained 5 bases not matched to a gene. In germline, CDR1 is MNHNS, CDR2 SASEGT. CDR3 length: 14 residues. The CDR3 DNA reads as TGTGCCAGCAGCCGAGGGACAGGGAACAATGAGCAGTTCTTC. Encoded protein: CASSRGTGNNEQFF.

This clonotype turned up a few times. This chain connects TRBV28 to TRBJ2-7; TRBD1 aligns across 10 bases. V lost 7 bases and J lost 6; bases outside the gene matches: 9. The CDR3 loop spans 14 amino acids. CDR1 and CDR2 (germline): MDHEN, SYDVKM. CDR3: CASTLRGTGVEQYF. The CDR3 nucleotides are TGTGCCAGCACCCTTCGCGGGACAGGGGTCGAGCAGTACTTC. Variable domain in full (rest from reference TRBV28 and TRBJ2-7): DVKVTQSSRYLVKRTGEKVFLECVQDMDHENMFWYRQDPGLGLRLIYFSYDVKMKEKGDIPEGYSVSREKKERFSLILESASTNQTSMYLCASTLRGTGVEQYFGPGTRLTVT.

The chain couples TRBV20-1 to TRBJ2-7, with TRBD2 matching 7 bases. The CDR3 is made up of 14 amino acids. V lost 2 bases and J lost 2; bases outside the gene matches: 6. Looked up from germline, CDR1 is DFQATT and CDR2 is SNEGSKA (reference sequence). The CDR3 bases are TGCAGTGCTAGATCCCTAGCGGCCACCTACGAGCAGTACTTC. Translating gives CSARSLAATYEQYF.

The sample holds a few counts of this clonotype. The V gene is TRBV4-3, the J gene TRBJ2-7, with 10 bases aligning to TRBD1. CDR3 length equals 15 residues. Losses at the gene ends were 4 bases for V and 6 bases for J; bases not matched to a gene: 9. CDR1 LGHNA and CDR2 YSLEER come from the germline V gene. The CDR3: CASSPRDRGSSEQYF. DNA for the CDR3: TGCGCCAGCAGCCCCCGGGACAGGGGATCGTCCGAGCAGTACTTC.